One and the same sample provided the 25 T cell receptor beta chains below, sequenced in a study of MAIT cells during Salmonella Paratyphi A infection. Study-wide points: MAIT TRBV usage was oligoclonal, favouring TRBV20 and TRBV6.

Time point denoted: after infection, following antibiotic treatment. The MAIT cell gate was Valpha7.2+ CD161+ T cells, sorted by flow cytometry. TCRdb redid the calling of the 5' RACE reads with MiXCR, one entry per CDR3 protein. In the table there are fewer than 1,500 distinct CDR3 sequences, around three fifths of which are singletons. Their specific antigens are unknown. Here the sequenced sample was MAIT cells from blood, taken at the last sampling point of the challenge study. These receptors were obtained from a person aged 18 to 70 who was deliberately infected with Salmonella Paratyphi A in a paratyphoid fever challenge study.

V gene TRBV11-2 combines with J gene TRBJ2-3, with 8 bases that match TRBD1. The CDR3 length is 14 residues. Looked up from germline, CDR1 is SGHAT and CDR2 is FQNNGV. J was trimmed by 5 bases and V by 5 bases; bases with no gene match: 6. CDR3 in amino acids: CASSSVRGRDTQYF. In nucleotides, the CDR3 is TGTGCCAGCAGCAGTGTCAGGGGGCGAGATACGCAGTATTTT. Using reference TRBV11-2 and TRBJ2-3 for the parts outside the CDR3, the full variable domain is EAGVAQSPRYKIIEKRQSVAFWCNPISGHATLYWYQQILGQGPKLLIQFQNNGVVDDSQLPKDRFSAERLKGVDSTLKIQPAKLEDSAVYLCASSSVRGRDTQYFGPGTRLTVL.

The chain carries TRBV20-1 and TRBJ2-7; 7 positions agree with TRBD2. Germline CDR1 and CDR2: DFQATT and SNEGSKA (reference sequence). This CDR3 is built from 16 residues. CDR3 in amino acids: CSIPRRTSVGSYEQYF. CDR3 nucleotide sequence: TGCAGCATACCCCGACGGACTAGTGTAGGCTCCTACGAGCAGTACTTC.

This clonotype appeared many times. The V and J genes are TRBV20-1 and TRBJ2-7; 9 nucleotides match TRBD1. V lost 0 bases, J lost 6 bases, and 3 bases stayed unmatched. This CDR3 contains 13 residues. The germline CDR1 and CDR2 sequences are DFQATT and SNEGSKA (reference sequence). The CDR3 DNA is TGCAGTGCTAGAGAGAACAGGGGGCGCGAGCAGTACTTC. Translation: CSARENRGREQYF.

In this sample, this clonotype turned up a few times. V and J are TRBV6-2 or TRBV6-3 and TRBJ2-1; 7 bases map to TRBD2. V gave up 8 bases and J gave up 3 bases; unmatched junction bases: 13. The CDR3 totals 16 residues. Germline lookup yields CDR1 MNHEY and CDR2 SVGEGT. In DNA, the CDR3 is TGTGCCAGCGGACACTCCGGGACTACTGACTACAATGAGCAGTTCTTC. This translates into CASGHSGTTDYNEQFF.

By frequency in the sample, this clonotype is medium-sized. The chain is built from TRBV19 and TRBJ2-7, with 8 positions matching TRBD1. This CDR3 region has 13 residues. Germline CDR1 and CDR2: LNHDA and SQIVND (reference sequence). The junction had 4 bases not matched to a gene; V was cut back by 3 bases and J by 6 bases. As DNA, the CDR3 is TGTGCCAGTAGTATGGGGGACAGGCGCGAGCAGTACTTC. Amino acid sequence: CASSMGDRREQYF.

This clonotype was seen only once. The chain links TRBV20-1 to TRBJ2-6; D perhaps matches TRBD1 (7 bases). Germline V gene sequence: CDR1 DFQATT, CDR2 SNEGSKA (reference sequence). Trimming stripped 6 bases from V and 4 bases from J, with 22 bases between. The CDR3 runs 17 residues. CDR3 protein: CSASSGGGGTGANVLTF. The CDR3 DNA is TGCAGTGCCAGCAGTGGAGGGGGCGGTACAGGGGCCAACGTCCTGACTTTC.

As concerns this clonotype: Since no conserved phenylalanine or tryptophan closes the CDR3, a read error is the likely cause. The DNA is omitted, as the CDR3 cannot be located on it reliably, and the CDR3 follows TCRdb's listing. J is TRBJ2-5 and V is TRBV20-1; TRBD1 reflects the table's D call only, with no check against the DNA. Both ends counted, the CDR3 spans 14 residues. Germline V gene data show CDR1 as DFQATT and CDR2 as SNEGSKA (reference sequence). The CDR3: CSARDGGGQETKYG.

This clonotype was recorded many times. This rearrangement joins TRBV4-3 to TRBJ2-6; D remains ambiguous. Germline loops: CDR1 LGHNA, CDR2 YSLEER. The CDR3 totals 16 residues. V lost 0 bases, J lost 1 base, and 7 bases lay in between. The CDR3 nucleotides read TGCGCCAGCAGCCAAGAGGGGTCATCTGGGGCCAACGTCCTGACTTTC. It specifies CASSQEGSSGANVLTF.

With regard to this clonotype: It is likely a read error, because the conserved phenylalanine at the end of the CDR3 is missing. The DNA is left out, because the CDR3 cannot be placed on it with certainty; the CDR3 is given as TCRdb lists it. The CDR3 reads CSARGGGEREEKEG. The genes are TRBV20-1 and TRBJ2-7; TRBD2 was called by the table and not checked on the DNA. Germline values: CDR1 DFQATT, CDR2 SNEGSKA (reference sequence). The CDR3 has 14 residues if both end residues are counted.

The CDR3 DNA follows: TGTGCCAGCAGCCTGGGACTAGCGGGACAAGAGACCCAGTACTTC. This translates into CASSLGLAGQETQYF. The chain links TRBV5-6 to TRBJ2-5, with 13 bases fitting TRBD2. This CDR3 region has 15 residues. The junction had 2 bases not matched to a gene; V was cut back by 4 bases and J by 2 bases. Germline V gene lookup returns CDR1 SGHDT and CDR2 YYEEEE.

The rearrangement joins TRBV6-4 to TRBJ2-3; D may match TRBD1 or TRBD2 (5 bases each). There are 14 residues in the CDR3. Trimming shortened V by 6 bases and J by 5 bases, and 15 bases separated the two germline ends. The germline CDR1 and CDR2 sequences are MRHNA and SNTAGT. Here the CDR3 reads CASSLDMAGDTQYF. The CDR3 nucleotides read TGTGCCAGCAGCTTGGACATGGCGGGAGATACGCAGTATTTT.

Turning to this clonotype: It is likely a read error, because the conserved phenylalanine at the end of the CDR3 is missing. The limits of the CDR3 on the DNA are not certain, so only TCRdb's listed CDR3 is given. The V and J genes are TRBV4-3 and TRBJ1-1; TRBD1 reflects the table's D call only, with no check against the DNA. Inclusive of both ends, the CDR3 amounts to 15 amino acids. Germline-derived CDR1 and CDR2 are LGHNA and YSLEER. CDR3 region: CASSPQGDRVTEDLG.

The rearrangement joins TRBV5-1 to TRBJ2-5; D may be TRBD1 (5 bases). This CDR3 is 13 amino acids long. V was clipped by 4 bases and J by 5 bases, with 12 bases between them. Looked up from germline, CDR1 is SGHRS and CDR2 is YFSETQ. CDR3 sequence (DNA): TGCGCCAGCAGCAGCACAGGTTTGGAGACCCAGTACTTC. This translates into CASSSTGLETQYF.

The chain links TRBV7-3 to TRBJ2-1; 10 bases map to TRBD2. The CDR3 spans 16 residues. Trimming cost V 4 bases and J 7 bases; bases outside gene matches: 10. Looked up from germline, CDR1 is SGHTA and CDR2 is FQGTGA. CDR3 DNA sequence: TGTGCCAGCAGCTCAGTTAGGCTAGCGGGAGAGAATGAGCAGTTCTTC. This translates into CASSSVRLAGENEQFF.

This clonotype is judged large. The chain combines TRBV20-1 with TRBJ2-7; TRBD2 is a possible D gene (6 bases). CDR1 is DFQATT and CDR2 is SNEGSKA in the germline V gene (reference sequence). CDR3 size: 15 residues. V lost 0 bases and J 7 bases, leaving 19 bases between the germline ends. In DNA, the CDR3 is TGCAGTGCTAGAGATGGAGATCGGGAGTCAGGGGAGCAGTACTTC. Translating gives CSARDGDRESGEQYF.

The chain links TRBV12-3 or TRBV12-4 to TRBJ1-5; D is unclear. Trimming took 1 base from V and 3 from J, leaving 10 bases between them. This CDR3 comprises 15 residues. The CDR3 bases are TGTGCCAGCAGTTTAGAGGCCGCCTCCAATCAGCCCCAGCATTTT. Its protein is CASSLEAASNQPQHF.

This clonotype qualifies as large. The chain joins TRBV6-5 to TRBJ2-1; no reliable D call. V was trimmed by 0 bases and J by 6 bases, leaving 15 bases between them. CDR1 and CDR2 from the germline V gene are MNHEY and SVGAGI. The CDR3 runs 16 residues. The CDR3 region has the DNA TGTGCCAGCAGTTACTCGACCGATCTCAGAGGCAATGAGCAGTTCTTC. This encodes CASSYSTDLRGNEQFF.

This clonotype is large in the sample. The chain uses TRBV20-1 and TRBJ1-5; D perhaps matches TRBD1 (5 bases). The germline gives CDR1 DFQATT, CDR2 SNEGSKA (reference sequence). V was shortened by 3 bases and J by 6 bases, with 15 bases between the two germline ends. The CDR3 length is 14 residues. The CDR3: CSASGGRGGQPQHF. The DNA for the CDR3 is TGCAGTGCTAGTGGAGGTAGGGGAGGTCAGCCCCAGCATTTT.

The chain employs TRBV20-1 and TRBJ2-7, with a tentative D call TRBD1 (6 bases). V lost 4 bases, J lost 5 bases, and 12 bases lay in between. The CDR3 covers 12 residues. CDR1 is DFQATT, CDR2 SNEGSKA, per germline (reference sequence). This CDR3 reads CSATHRVNEQYF. The CDR3 nucleotides are TGCAGTGCTACCCACAGGGTGAACGAGCAGTACTTC.

The genes are TRBV28 and TRBJ2-5; TRBD2 aligns across 9 bases. V was clipped by 6 bases and J by 5 bases; unmatched bases: 7. Germline CDR1 MDHEN, CDR2 SYDVKM. The CDR3 is 14 amino acids. CDR3: CASSWREGRETQYF. The CDR3 nucleotides are TGTGCCAGCAGCTGGCGGGAGGGCCGGGAGACCCAGTACTTC.

The rearrangement links TRBV7-8 to TRBJ1-2; TRBD1 matches 8 bases. V trimming: 2 bases; J trimming: 8 bases; junction bases outside the gene matches: 10. The length of the CDR3 is 15 residues. Germline V lookup: CDR1 SGHVS, CDR2 FQNEAQ. In DNA, the CDR3 is TGTGCCAGCAGCTTATACGGCAGGGGGCTAGAGGGCTACACCTTC. Translation: CASSLYGRGLEGYTF.

This clonotype was recorded a few times. The conserved final phenylalanine or tryptophan is absent from the CDR3, which likely points to a read error. The limits of the CDR3 on the DNA are not certain, so only TCRdb's listed CDR3 is given. The chain couples TRBV4-3 to TRBJ1-1; whether TRBD1, the table's D call, matches the DNA was not checked. Germline CDR1 reads LGHNA; CDR2 reads YSLEER. The CDR3 extends over 15 residues, inclusive of both ends. CDR3 loop: CASSPQGERGKEEGG.

The chain uses TRBV20-1 and TRBJ2-6; D gene ambiguous. Trimming removed 6 bases from V and 4 bases from J, with 10 bases in between. Looked up from germline, CDR1 is DFQATT and CDR2 is SNEGSKA (reference sequence). This CDR3 is built from 13 residues. The CDR3 region is CSAPTSGANVLTF. CDR3 DNA: TGCAGTGCCCCGACATCCGGGGCCAACGTCCTGACTTTC.

This clonotype turned up a few times. The V gene is TRBV5-6, the J gene TRBJ1-6; 9 bases are shared with TRBD1. The CDR3 length is 14 residues. Germline CDR1 and CDR2: SGHDT and YYEEEE. V was pared by 4 bases and J by 10 bases, with 6 bases of the junction left unmatched. CDR3 coding DNA: TGTGCCAGCAGCCCTCGGACAGGGGAATCACCCCTCCACTTT. It encodes CASSPRTGESPLHF.

The chain has TRBV11-2 and TRBJ2-5; D gene ambiguous. CDR3 length equals 15 residues. With 3 bases removed from V and 2 bases from J, the gap between germline ends came to 13 bases. From germline, CDR1 is SGHAT and CDR2 FQNNGV. In nucleotides, the CDR3 is TGTGCCAGCAGCTTTTGGCCGGCCCAACAAGAGACCCAGTACTTC. Translating it yields CASSFWPAQQETQYF.